The entry that follows covers one TCR beta chain sequence. Here immunoSEQ multiplex PCR was the method, and the copy in TCRdb shows in-frame clones only, minus some. The data contain about 2,500,000 clones, more than 80% of them singletons. These data come from a study of shared clonotypes between healthy human individuals. CD4+ cells were split into CD45RA+ naive and CD45RA-negative memory subsets. The V gene lost 1 base and the J gene lost 0 bases, with 9 bases spanning the gap. Germline V gene lookup returns CDR1 KGHSH and CDR2 LQKENI. This CDR3 comprises 15 residues. This TCR was sampled from a man younger than 35 in good health. This sequence joins TRBV18 and TRBJ1-2, with D perhaps TRBD1 (5 bases). Sequenced sample: naive CD4+ T cells sorted from blood. Indicated subset: CD45RA+ positively selected. The CDR3 region is CASSPLGEANYGYTF. In DNA form, the CDR3 reads TGTGCCAGCTCACCACTGGGGGAAGCTAACTATGGCTACACCTTC.